The clone carrying this T cell receptor beta chain turned up a few times. Antigen: not known. The source of the sample is a study of T-cell memory formation after mild COVID-19. Study-level findings and limits: Memory from before infection featured some responding clones, which suggests cross-reactive memory joined.

TCR alpha and TCR beta cDNA libraries carrying sample barcodes and UMIs came from 5'RACE with constant-segment primers. MiXCR, applied by TCRdb to the 5' RACE reads, yields one record per CDR3 protein. The sample lists about 400,000 distinct CDR3 sequences, around 14% seen once, with under 25% in the top ten. Trimming removed 0 bases from V and 2 bases from J, with 9 bases in between. The CDR3 loop spans 15 amino acids. Looked up from germline, CDR1 is SGDLS and CDR2 is YYNGEE. This sequence joins TRBV9 and TRBJ2-1; a weak D match, TRBD2 (6 bases). The TCR was taken from a man younger than 35 who had mild COVID-19 (a few samples of this study predate the infection). Cell type and time point are not known. Sequenced: PBMCs or a T cell subset sorted from them (not recorded which). CDR3 in DNA: TGTGCCAGCAGCGTAGCTGGAGGGACCTACAATGAGCAGTTCTTC. Amino acid sequence: CASSVAGGTYNEQFF. The full variable domain, completed using reference TRBV9 and TRBJ2-1, is DSGVTQTPKHLITATGQRVTLRCSPRSGDLSVYWYQQSLDQGLQFLIQYYNGEERAKGNILERFSAQQFPDLHSELNLSSLELGDSALYFCASSVAGGTYNEQFFGPGTRLTVL.